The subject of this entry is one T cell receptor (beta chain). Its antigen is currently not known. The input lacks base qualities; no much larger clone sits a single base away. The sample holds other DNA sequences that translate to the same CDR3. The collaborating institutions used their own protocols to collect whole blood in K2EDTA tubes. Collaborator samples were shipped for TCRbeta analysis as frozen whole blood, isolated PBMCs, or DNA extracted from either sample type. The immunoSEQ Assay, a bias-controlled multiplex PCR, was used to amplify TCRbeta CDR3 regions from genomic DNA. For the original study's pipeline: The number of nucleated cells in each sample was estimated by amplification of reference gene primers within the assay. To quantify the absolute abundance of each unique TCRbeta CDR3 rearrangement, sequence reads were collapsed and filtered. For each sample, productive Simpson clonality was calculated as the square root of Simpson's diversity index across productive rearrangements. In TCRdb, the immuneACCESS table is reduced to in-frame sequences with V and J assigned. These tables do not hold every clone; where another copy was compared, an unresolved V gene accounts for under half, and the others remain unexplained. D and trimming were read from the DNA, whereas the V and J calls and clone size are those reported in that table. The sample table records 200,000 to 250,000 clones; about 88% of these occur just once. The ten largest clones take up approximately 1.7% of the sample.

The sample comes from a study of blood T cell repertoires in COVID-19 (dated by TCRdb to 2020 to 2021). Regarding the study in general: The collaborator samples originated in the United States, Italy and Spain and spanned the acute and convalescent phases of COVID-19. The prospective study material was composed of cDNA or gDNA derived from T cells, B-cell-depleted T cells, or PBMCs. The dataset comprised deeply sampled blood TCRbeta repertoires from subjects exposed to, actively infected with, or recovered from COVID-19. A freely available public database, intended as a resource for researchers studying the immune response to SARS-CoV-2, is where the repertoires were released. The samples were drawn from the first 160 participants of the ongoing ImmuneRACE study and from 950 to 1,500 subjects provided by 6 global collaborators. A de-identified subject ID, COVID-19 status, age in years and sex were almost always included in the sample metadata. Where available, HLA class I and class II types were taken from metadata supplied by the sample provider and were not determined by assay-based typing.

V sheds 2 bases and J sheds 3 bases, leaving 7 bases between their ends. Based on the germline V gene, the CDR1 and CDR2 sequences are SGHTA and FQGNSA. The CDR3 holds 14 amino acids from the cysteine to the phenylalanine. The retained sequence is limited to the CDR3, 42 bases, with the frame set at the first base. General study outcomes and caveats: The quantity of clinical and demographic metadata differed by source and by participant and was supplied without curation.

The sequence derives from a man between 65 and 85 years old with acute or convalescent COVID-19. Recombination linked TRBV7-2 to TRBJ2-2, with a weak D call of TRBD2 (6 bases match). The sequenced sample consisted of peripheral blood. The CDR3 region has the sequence CASSLTGDTGELFF. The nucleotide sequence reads TGTGCCAGCAGCTTAACGGGAGACACCGGGGAGCTGTTTTTT.